This T cell receptor beta chain was sequenced in a study of blood T cells in healthy people across ages. This clonotype was seen a few times. Its cognate antigen is unknown. Regarding the study as a whole: Correlation between TCR beta diversity and naive T cell percentage was strong.

Then a second PCR, running about 6 to 11 cycles, was carried out with a sample-barcoded 5' primer and a J-beta primer mix. TCRdb passed the 5' RACE reads through MiXCR, listing each CDR3 protein once. The table shows about 830,000 distinct CDR3 sequences, with roughly 64% occurring only once. The V gene's germline CDR1 is DFQATT and CDR2 SNEGSKA (reference sequence). V was shortened by 5 bases and J by 5 bases, with 9 bases between the two germline ends. This CDR3 is 11 amino acids long. Sequencing input: blood. The source of this sequence is a man aged 25 to 45 in good health. V and J are TRBV20-1 and TRBJ2-5; D is perhaps TRBD2 (5 bases). Here the CDR3 reads CSAPSGETQYF. In DNA, the CDR3 is TGCAGTGCTCCCTCGGGGGAGACCCAGTACTTC.